This record covers a single TCR beta chain. Its antigen is still unknown. The sample holds no much larger clone one base away, and base qualities are not on file. This sample stems from a study of blood T cell repertoires in COVID-19 (dated by TCRdb to 2019 to 2021). Some background on the complete study: Samples from collaborators originated in the United States, Italy and Spain and spanned both the acute and convalescent phases of COVID-19. Where available, HLA class I and class II types were obtained from metadata supplied by the sample provider rather than from assay-based typing. The repertoires were made available in a free public database intended to serve as a resource for research on the immune response to SARS-CoV-2. Samples came from the ongoing ImmuneRACE study (first 160 participants) plus 1,254 subjects from 6 global collaborators. Subjects who had been exposed to COVID-19, were actively infected with it, or had recovered from it provided the deeply sampled blood TCRbeta repertoires that made up the dataset. The material from the prospective study consisted of cDNA or gDNA derived from T cells, B-cell-depleted T cells, or PBMCs. A de-identified subject ID, COVID-19 status, age in years and sex were almost always included in the sample metadata.

Germline trimming amounts to 3 bases on V and 7 bases on J, with 7 as the count of junction bases outside the gene matches. For CDR1 and CDR2, the germline V gene (reference sequence) lists MNHEY and SMNVEV. The CDR3 goes from the cysteine to the phenylalanine over 15 residues. Left in the record is the CDR3 DNA by itself, 45 bases read in frame from the first base. TCRbeta CDR3 regions were amplified from genomic DNA by means of the immunoSEQ Assay, a bias-controlled multiplex PCR. As for how the authors treated the data: Nucleated cell counts per sample were estimated from amplification of reference gene primers within the assay. To quantify the absolute abundance of each unique TCRbeta CDR3 rearrangement, sequence reads were collapsed and filtered. For each sample, productive Simpson clonality was calculated by taking the square root of Simpson's diversity index across productive rearrangements. As stored in TCRdb, this immuneACCESS dataset retains in-frame rearrangements with V and J assigned. A fraction of the clones does not appear; measured against another copy, unresolved V genes explain less than half of the discrepancy, and the remainder lacks a known reason. That table supplies the V and J calls and clone size; D and trimming were determined from the DNA. This sample holds 300,000 to 350,000 clones; about 86% were observed only once. The top ten clonotypes cover approximately 4.6% of the sample.

Beyond this particular receptor, the publication reports: The amount of clinical and demographic metadata varied by source and participant and was provided uncurated.

Enrolling through a virtual design, the prospective study's participants ranged in age from roughly 18 to 95 years and lived across about two dozen United States geographic areas. To assign participants to cohorts, the prospective study relied on clinical history that participants themselves reported in a screening survey and a study questionnaire. In the prospective study, mobile phlebotomists collected whole blood, serum and a nasopharyngeal or oropharyngeal swab from each participant. Prospective study participants could optionally give additional blood draws and questionnaires over an approximately two-month period. Before DNA extraction, prospective study blood samples were shipped either frozen or at room temperature.

The sequenced material came from PBMCs or T cells enriched from blood (not recorded which). The receptor was isolated from a woman aged 40 to 50 with acute COVID-19. Recombination connected TRBV27 to TRBJ2-2; 8 bases in the junction line up with TRBD2. The DNA sequence is as follows: TGTGCCAGCAGTTTCACCGGGGGGGCCCTCGGGGAGCTGTTTTTT. Translated, this gives CASSFTGGALGELFF.